The 26 T cell receptor beta chains reported below all come from one sample, sequenced in a study of cytomegalovirus exposure and HLA in healthy donors. The PCR contained 60 Vbeta and 13 Jbeta primers. TCRdb's table, derived via immunoSEQ multiplex PCR, lists solely in-frame clones and lacks some. The repertoire has over 100,000 clones, over 65% of them found once; the top ten carry about 8%. Source material: PBMCs. These receptors were taken from a woman aged 40-49 years in good health and CMV-seropositive.

This clone was seen only a few times. The genes are TRBV11-3 and TRBJ1-2; 8 nucleotides line up with TRBD1. V trimming: 2 bases; J trimming: 7 bases; junction bases outside the gene matches: 3. The CDR3 has 13 residues. Germline CDR1 and CDR2: SGHNT and YENEEA. The chain's CDR3 is CASSLQGARGYTF. The CDR3 bases are TGTGCCAGCAGCTTACAGGGGGCACGTGGCTACACCTTC. The full variable domain, completed using reference TRBV11-3 and TRBJ1-2, is EAGVVQSPRYKIIEKKQPVAFWCNPISGHNTLYWYLQNLGQGPELLIRYENEEAVDDSQLPKDRFSAERLKGVDSTLKIQPAELGDSAVYLCASSLQGARGYTFGSGTRLTVV.

This clone turned up a few times. This chain links TRBV6-5 with TRBJ2-1; D is uncertain. Germline CDR1 reads MNHEY; CDR2 reads SVGAGI. The CDR3 has 14 residues. V lost 0 bases, J lost 3 bases, and 6 bases lay in between. The chain's CDR3 is CASSYSPNYNEQFF. The CDR3 DNA reads TGTGCCAGCAGTTACTCCCCCAACTACAATGAGCAGTTCTTC.

This clone has a handful of counts. The chain uses TRBV30 and TRBJ2-2; the D is unclear. Deletions cut 0 bases from V and 1 base from J, with 6 bases between. The CDR3 extends over 14 amino acids. Germline V lookup: CDR1 GTSNPN, CDR2 SVGIG (reference sequence). DNA of the CDR3: TGTGCCTGGAGTGTACTCGTGAACACCGGGGAGCTGTTTTTT. Its protein is CAWSVLVNTGELFF.

The gene calls are TRBV10-3 and TRBJ2-7; D perhaps matches TRBD1 (5 bases). This CDR3 has 12 amino acids. Germline loops: CDR1 ENHRY, CDR2 SYGVKD. Trimming stripped 6 bases from V and 6 bases from J, with 12 bases between. The DNA for the CDR3 is TGTGCCATCAGGAGCAGGGTTAGCGAGCAGTACTTC. Translating gives CAIRSRVSEQYF.

This clone occurred a few times. The rearrangement joins TRBV25-1 to TRBJ1-2; D remains unclear. Germline V gives CDR1 MGHDK, CDR2 SYGVNS. The V gene lost 4 bases and the J gene lost 7 bases, with 25 bases spanning the gap. This CDR3 has 17 residues. The CDR3, as DNA: TGTGCCAGCAGTGCACCCCCCCCTGGGGAGGATGCTACTGGCTACACCTTC. It yields the protein CASSAPPPGEDATGYTF.

This clone occurred a few times. The chain combines TRBV29-1 with TRBJ2-1, with unresolved D. From germline, CDR1 is SQVTM and CDR2 ANQGSEA. The V gene lost 6 bases and the J gene lost 7 bases, with 13 bases spanning the gap. The CDR3 has 12 residues. The CDR3 sequence: CSVVWASNEQFF. The CDR3 DNA reads as TGCAGCGTAGTTTGGGCTTCGAATGAGCAGTTCTTC.

CDR3: CASSIGTGETGELFF. CDR3 DNA sequence: TGTGCCAGTAGTATAGGGACAGGGGAAACCGGGGAGCTGTTTTTT. The J gene is TRBJ2-2, the V gene TRBV19; the match to TRBD1 covers 9 bases. CDR1 is LNHDA and CDR2 is SQIVND in the germline V gene (reference sequence). There are 15 residues in the CDR3. The V and J ends lost 1 base and 5 bases, in that order; junction bases with no gene match: 2.

This sequence joins TRBV6-1 and TRBJ1-6; D may be TRBD1 (6 bases). Germline V CDR1 and CDR2: MNHNS, SASEGT. The CDR3 runs 14 residues. The V end lost 5 bases, the J end lost 12 bases, and 17 bases lay between the germline ends. The CDR3 region is CASSNRQAGGPLHF. CDR3 nucleotides: TGTGCCAGCAGTAATCGACAGGCGGGGGGACCCCTCCACTTT.

The chain carries TRBV11-2 and TRBJ2-3; the D is unclear. Germline-derived CDR1 and CDR2 are SGHAT and FQNNGV. V gave up 5 bases and J gave up 7 bases, with 4 bases separating them. This CDR3 region has 10 residues. CDR3 loop: CASSHNTQYF. CDR3 DNA: TGTGCCAGCAGCCACAATACGCAGTATTTT.

This clone showed up just once. The V gene is TRBV19, the J gene TRBJ2-7; D might be TRBD1 (7 bases). V lost 6 bases, J lost 7 bases, and 13 bases lay in between. Germline-derived CDR1 and CDR2 are LNHDA and SQIVND (reference sequence). The CDR3 has 12 residues. CDR3 in amino acids: CASSGQAGEQYF. CDR3 DNA sequence: TGTGCCAGTAGCGGACAGGCGGGAGAGCAGTACTTC.

The chain joins TRBV5-5 to TRBJ2-7; 16 bases line up with TRBD2. CDR1 and CDR2 (germline): SGHKS, YYEKEE (reference sequence). This CDR3 has 18 residues. V shed 3 bases, J shed 6 bases, and the junction held 12 bases outside the gene matches. The CDR3 nucleotides read TGTGCCAGCAGCTGGAGTCCCGGGACTAGCGGGGGGGGTGGCGAGCAGTACTTC. Protein: CASSWSPGTSGGGGEQYF. The full variable domain, with the rest looked up from reference TRBV5-5 and TRBJ2-7, is DAGVTQSPTHLIKTRGQQVTLRCSPISGHKSVSWYQQVLGQGPQFIFQYYEKEERGRGNFPDRFSARQFPNYSSELNVNALLLGDSALYLCASSWSPGTSGGGGEQYFGPGTRLTVT.

This clone was picked up a small number of times. This chain connects TRBV2 to TRBJ2-1; 14 bases are shared with TRBD2. CDR1 is SNHLY and CDR2 is FYNNEI in the germline V gene. The ends lost 8 bases at V and 1 base at J; junction bases unmatched: 4. The CDR3 runs to 16 residues. The CDR3 region has the DNA TGTGCCAGCGGGACTAGCGGGAGACCATCCTACAATGAGCAGTTCTTC. Translating it yields CASGTSGRPSYNEQFF.

The chain combines TRBV5-1 with TRBJ2-3, with 15 bases fitting TRBD2. The V gene's germline CDR1 is SGHRS and CDR2 YFSETQ. The CDR3 consists of 16 residues. Unmatched junction bases numbered 2, after V lost 4 bases and J lost 2 bases. Written as DNA, the CDR3 is TGCGCCAGCAGCGGACTAGCGGGGGGGGACACAGATACGCAGTATTTT. It yields the protein CASSGLAGGDTDTQYF.

This clone appeared a single time. The CDR3 sequence: CASTLGQFYGYTF. In DNA form, the CDR3 reads TGTGCCAGCACCCTGGGACAGTTCTATGGCTACACCTTC. The chain recombines TRBV6-5 with TRBJ1-2; TRBD1 matches 7 bases. Germline V CDR1 and CDR2: MNHEY, SVGAGI. Trimming at V came to 7 bases and at J to 4 bases, leaving 6 bases not matched to a gene. The CDR3 contains 13 residues.

This clone has more than one count but fewer than ten. The V gene is TRBV19, the J gene TRBJ2-5; the D gene is possibly TRBD2 (6 bases). Germline-derived CDR1 and CDR2 are LNHDA and SQIVND (reference sequence). The CDR3 totals 14 residues. Trimming took off 3 bases at V and 2 bases at J, with 10 bases between the two ends. In DNA form, the CDR3 reads TGTGCCAGTAGTATCGTCGGGGGACAAGAGACCCAGTACTTC. Translating it yields CASSIVGGQETQYF.

The gene calls are TRBV6-6 and TRBJ1-1; TRBD1 agrees at 10 bases. The V and J ends lost 1 base and 3 bases, in that order; junction bases with no gene match: 5. The V gene's germline CDR1 is MNHNY and CDR2 SVGAGI (reference sequence). The CDR3 spans 16 residues. In DNA form, the CDR3 reads TGTGCCAGCAGTTACTATTCGGACAGGGGGGACACTGAAGCTTTCTTT. This gives the protein CASSYYSDRGDTEAFF.

The V gene is TRBV28, the J gene TRBJ1-2, with 8 bases matching TRBD1. The CDR3 spans 15 residues. Losses at the gene ends were 1 base for V and 4 bases for J; bases not matched to a gene: 5. The germline gives CDR1 MDHEN, CDR2 SYDVKM. The CDR3 DNA reads as TGTGCCAGCAGTTTATCAGGGGGCAGAGGCTATGGCTACACCTTC. It translates to CASSLSGGRGYGYTF.

This chain uses TRBV28 with TRBJ1-2, with D hard to call. The germline V gene has CDR1 MDHEN and CDR2 SYDVKM. The CDR3 has 14 residues. Trimming stripped 5 bases from V and 8 bases from J, with 18 bases between. This CDR3 is CASSTGADLRGYTF. DNA for the CDR3: TGTGCCAGCAGTACCGGAGCGGACCTACGGGGCTACACCTTC.

The genes are TRBV5-6 and TRBJ2-1; 10 bases line up with TRBD1. CDR1 and CDR2 from the germline V gene are SGHDT and YYEEEE. V gave up 2 bases and J gave up 5 bases; unmatched junction bases: 7. The CDR3 has 16 amino acids. The CDR3 nucleotides are TGTGCCAGCAGCTTAGGAACGGGACAGGGGAACAATGAGCAGTTCTTC. Its translation is CASSLGTGQGNNEQFF. Looking up the rest from reference TRBV5-6 and TRBJ2-1 gives the full variable domain: DAGVTQSPTHLIKTRGQQVTLRCSPKSGHDTVSWYQQALGQGPQFIFQYYEEEERQRGNFPDRFSGHQFPNYSSELNVNALLLGDSALYLCASSLGTGQGNNEQFFGPGTRLTVL.

The V gene is TRBV5-1, the J gene TRBJ1-1; TRBD1 agrees at 12 bases. This CDR3 is built from 14 residues. Germline CDR1 is SGHRS and CDR2 is YFSETQ. V lost 3 bases and J lost 8; bases outside the gene matches: 5. Here the CDR3 DNA reads TGCGCCAGCAGCTGGGGACAGGGGGCTCGGGAAGCTTTCTTT. Translating gives CASSWGQGAREAFF.

This clone was seen a handful of times. The chain joins TRBV9 to TRBJ2-3, with TRBD1 identical over 7 bases. Germline V gene lookup returns CDR1 SGDLS and CDR2 YYNGEE. The CDR3 is 15 amino acids. V was pared by 4 bases and J by 2 bases, with 7 bases of the junction left unmatched. DNA for the CDR3: TGTGCCAGCAGCTTCTTTGACAGGGTCACAGATACGCAGTATTTT. It is translated as CASSFFDRVTDTQYF.

This chain joins TRBV9 and TRBJ1-4; 12 positions match TRBD1. The trim removed 3 bases at V and 6 bases at J, leaving 6 bases unmatched. The germline V gene has CDR1 SGDLS and CDR2 YYNGEE. The CDR3 loop spans 16 amino acids. CDR3 nucleotides: TGTGCCAGCAGCGAGGGACAGGGGGCGCTTGATGAAAAACTGTTTTTT. Protein sequence: CASSEGQGALDEKLFF.

The chain joins TRBV9 to TRBJ1-1; the D gene is possibly TRBD1 (6 bases). This CDR3 region has 15 residues. Germline CDR1 is SGDLS and CDR2 is YYNGEE. V was pared by 2 bases and J by 0 bases, with 11 bases between. CDR3 residues: CASSVLGTLNTEAFF. The CDR3 coding sequence is TGTGCCAGCAGCGTCCTAGGGACACTGAACACTGAAGCTTTCTTT. Looking up the rest from reference TRBV9 and TRBJ1-1 gives the full variable domain: DSGVTQTPKHLITATGQRVTLRCSPRSGDLSVYWYQQSLDQGLQFLIQYYNGEERAKGNILERFSAQQFPDLHSELNLSSLELGDSALYFCASSVLGTLNTEAFFGQGTRLTVV.

The CDR3 is CASSGGGQPQHF. The CDR3 region has the DNA TGTGCCAGCAGTGGGGGGGGTCAGCCCCAGCATTTT. The rearrangement uses TRBV2 and TRBJ1-5, with D perhaps matching TRBD1 (5 bases). The V gene's germline CDR1 is SNHLY and CDR2 FYNNEI. Trimming pared 4 bases from V and 6 bases from J, leaving 7 bases between. The CDR3 length is 12 residues.

J is TRBJ1-5 and V is TRBV12-5; no definite D call. The CDR3 has 14 residues. V was cut by 0 bases and J by 4 bases, with 7 bases left in between. CDR1 is LGHNT, CDR2 FRNRAP, per germline. CDR3 loop: CASGLVPGNQPQHF. Here the CDR3 DNA reads TGTGCTAGTGGTTTGGTCCCCGGGAATCAGCCCCAGCATTTT.

This chain links TRBV27 with TRBJ2-3; D ambiguous. From germline, CDR1 is MNHEY and CDR2 SMNVEV (reference sequence). This CDR3 comprises 15 residues. Trimming left V 6 bases short and J 2 bases short, with 15 bases between. CDR3 DNA: TGTGCCAGCAGACCCGAGTCCTTGGTCACAGATACGCAGTATTTT. Encoded protein: CASRPESLVTDTQYF.